The rows below give T cell receptor beta chains drawn from one sample of a study of cytomegalovirus exposure and HLA in healthy donors. Clones were read by immunoSEQ multiplex PCR, and TCRdb kept only the in-frame ones, dropping some. The sample includes roughly 95,000 clones, less than 85% of them seen just once. Sequencing was carried out using PBMCs. The source of these receptors is a man between 25 and 39 years old in good health and CMV-seropositive. Each CDR3 is given with its conserved first and last residue. A D gene is named only where the DNA matches it firmly. The size entry is marked missing in some rows and otherwise reads once, few, many or a size class.

>NA|TRBD2|TRBV6-1|TRBJ2-3
TGTGCCAGCATCCTAGCGGGGGGCCCAGGTACGCAGTATTTT
CASILAGGPGTQYF
>few|NA|TRBV7-2|TRBJ1-5
TGTGCCAGCAGCCCCGACAGGTTCTCTAATCAGCCCCAGCATTTT
CASSPDRFSNQPQHF
>NA|TRBD2|TRBV19|TRBJ2-7
TGTGCCAGTAGTACCGGACTAGCGCTACCCTACGAGCAGTACTTC
CASSTGLALPYEQYF
>NA|NA|TRBV7-9|TRBJ2-5
TGTGCCAGCAGCTCAGGGCAGAGACCCCAAGAGACCCAGTACTTC
CASSSGQRPQETQYF
>NA|NA|TRBV28|TRBJ2-7
TGTGCCAGCACCCCCGGCGACTTCTCCTACGAGCAGTACTTC
CASTPGDFSYEQYF
>NA|TRBD2|TRBV4-2|TRBJ2-5
TGTGCCAGCAGCCAAGATGGAACTAGCGGGGTGGATAAAGAGACCCAGTACTTC
CASSQDGTSGVDKETQYF
>NA|NA|TRBV20-1|TRBJ2-1
TGCAGTGCTAGAAGCGACAATGAGCAGTTCTTC
CSARSDNEQFF
>NA|TRBD2|TRBV19|TRBJ2-7
TGTGCCAGTAGTACCCTACTAGCGGTCGCCTACGAGCAGTACTTC
CASSTLLAVAYEQYF
>NA|NA|TRBV5-1|TRBJ2-7
TGCGCCAGCAGCTTGGGACAACACGAGCAGTACTTC
CASSLGQHEQYF
>few|TRBD1|TRBV29-1|TRBJ1-1
TGCAGCGTACTGACAGGGATCAGCACTGAAGCTTTCTTT
CSVLTGISTEAFF
>NA|NA|TRBV7-9|TRBJ2-5
TGTGCCAGCAGCCCACCCCTCGGGCGGGGTCAAGAGACCCAGTACTTC
CASSPPLGRGQETQYF
>once|NA|TRBV2|TRBJ2-3
TGTGCCAGCAGTTTCTATGATACGCAGTATTTT
CASSFYDTQYF
>NA|TRBD1|TRBV11-3|TRBJ1-3
TGTGCCAGCAGCAACAGGGGAATAGAGGGAAACACCATATATTTT
CASSNRGIEGNTIYF
>few|NA|TRBV5-5|TRBJ1-2
TGTGCCAGCAGCTTGGCCGCGGCAGGGCCGCTCTATGGCTACACCTTC
CASSLAAAGPLYGYTF
>NA|NA|TRBV5-1|TRBJ2-2
TGCGCCAGCAGCCTGGAGGGAGGGAACACCGGGGAGCTGTTTTTT
CASSLEGGNTGELFF
>few|NA|TRBV6-5|TRBJ1-5
TGTGCCAGCAGTTACCTCCCGCCAGGGTCCAATCAGCCCCAGCATTTT
CASSYLPPGSNQPQHF
>NA|NA|TRBV10-3|TRBJ2-2
TGTGCCACCTGGAGTAACACCGGGGAGCTGTTTTTT
CATWSNTGELFF
>NA|TRBD2|TRBV13|TRBJ2-1
TGTGCCAGCAGCTTTCTGACTAGCGGGGGGCCGGACAATGAGCAGTTCTTC
CASSFLTSGGPDNEQFF
>NA|TRBD2|TRBV5-4|TRBJ2-5
TGTGCCAGCAGCTCTGGACTAGCGGGGGCGGTGACCCAGTACTTC
CASSSGLAGAVTQYF
>NA|NA|TRBV27|TRBJ1-5
TGTGCCAGCAGCCGGCAGGCCACCTTTACGTATAGCAATCAGCCCCAGCATTTT
CASSRQATFTYSNQPQHF
>NA|NA|TRBV20-1|TRBJ1-1
TGCAGTGCTAGACAGGGTGCCGAAGCTTTCTTT
CSARQGAEAFF
>NA|NA|TRBV6-1|TRBJ1-3
TGTGCCAGCATGTACAGCTCTGGAAACACCATATATTTT
CASMYSSGNTIYF
>NA|NA|TRBV7-6|TRBJ1-2
TGTGCCAGCAGCCCCGCAGGGGTTAGAGCCAACTATGGCTACACCTTC
CASSPAGVRANYGYTF
>NA|TRBD2|TRBV6-6|TRBJ2-5
TGTGCCAGCCTCCTCGGGGGGGGACAAGAGACCCAGTACTTC
CASLLGGGQETQYF
>NA|NA|TRBV11-1|TRBJ1-1
TGTGCCAGCAGCTTAGGGGCGAACACTGAAGCTTTCTTT
CASSLGANTEAFF
>NA|NA|TRBV18|TRBJ2-3
TGTGCCAGCTCGTACGGGAGCGGCGCAGATACGCAGTATTTT
CASSYGSGADTQYF
>NA|NA|TRBV4-1|TRBJ1-4
TGCGCCAGCACCCTAGCTTTTGGGGTTGGCGAAAAACTGTTTTTT
CASTLAFGVGEKLFF
>NA|NA|TRBV5-6|TRBJ1-1
TGTGCCAGCAGCCTGGTCCCCGAGCCCACTGAAGCTTTCTTT
CASSLVPEPTEAFF
>once|TRBD1|TRBV5-6|TRBJ1-4
TGTGCCAGCACCTACGGGACAGGGAAGGGTGAAAAACTGTTTTTT
CASTYGTGKGEKLFF
>NA|TRBD1|TRBV4-1|TRBJ1-3
TGCGCCAGCAGCCAAGTGGACAGGGTAACTGGAAACACCATATATTTT
CASSQVDRVTGNTIYF
>NA|NA|TRBV28|TRBJ1-2
TGTGCCAGCAGTTTCACCGGACTCGCATCCTATGGCTACACCTTC
CASSFTGLASYGYTF
>NA|TRBD1|TRBV2|TRBJ2-7
TGTGCCAGCAAGGGACAGAGCTCCTACGAGCAGTACTTC
CASKGQSSYEQYF
>once|NA|TRBV5-1|TRBJ1-1
TGCGCCAGCAGCTCGGGGACATCAAACACTGAAGCTTTCTTT
CASSSGTSNTEAFF
>NA|NA|TRBV6-5|TRBJ1-2
TGTGCCAGCAGTTACTCGATGGCAGGCGACTATGGCTACACCTTC
CASSYSMAGDYGYTF
>NA|NA|TRBV5-1|TRBJ2-3
TGCGCCAGCAGCGGGAGAACGGGCACAGATACGCAGTATTTT
CASSGRTGTDTQYF
>NA|NA|TRBV6-5|TRBJ1-5
TGTGCCAGCAGCCGGGGAAACGGCCATCAGCCCCAGCATTTT
CASSRGNGHQPQHF
>NA|NA|TRBV6-5|TRBJ2-7
TGTGCCAGCAGTTACTCCTTAGCGTCAGCCTACGAGCAGTACTTC
CASSYSLASAYEQYF
>NA|TRBD2|TRBV7-9|TRBJ2-1
TGTGCCAGCAGCTCCCAGACTAGCGGGATGGGTGAGCAGTTCTTC
CASSSQTSGMGEQFF
>NA|NA|TRBV6-6|TRBJ1-1
TGTGCCAGCACCCTGGAGGGCTTGGGTGAAGCTTTCTTT
CASTLEGLGEAFF
>NA|TRBD1|TRBV30|TRBJ2-7
TGTGCCTGGAGTGTGACAGGGGGCTACGAGCAGTACTTC
CAWSVTGGYEQYF
>NA|TRBD1|TRBV9|TRBJ1-1
TGTGCCAGCAGCGGGGGGGACAGGCCGAACACTGAAGCTTTCTTT
CASSGGDRPNTEAFF
>NA|NA|TRBV19|TRBJ1-1
TGTGCCAGTAGTATGGGACACATGAACACTGAAGCTTTCTTT
CASSMGHMNTEAFF
>few|NA|TRBV6-5|TRBJ1-1
TGTGCCAGCAGCCTCGCTACTATGAACACTGAAGCTTTCTTT
CASSLATMNTEAFF